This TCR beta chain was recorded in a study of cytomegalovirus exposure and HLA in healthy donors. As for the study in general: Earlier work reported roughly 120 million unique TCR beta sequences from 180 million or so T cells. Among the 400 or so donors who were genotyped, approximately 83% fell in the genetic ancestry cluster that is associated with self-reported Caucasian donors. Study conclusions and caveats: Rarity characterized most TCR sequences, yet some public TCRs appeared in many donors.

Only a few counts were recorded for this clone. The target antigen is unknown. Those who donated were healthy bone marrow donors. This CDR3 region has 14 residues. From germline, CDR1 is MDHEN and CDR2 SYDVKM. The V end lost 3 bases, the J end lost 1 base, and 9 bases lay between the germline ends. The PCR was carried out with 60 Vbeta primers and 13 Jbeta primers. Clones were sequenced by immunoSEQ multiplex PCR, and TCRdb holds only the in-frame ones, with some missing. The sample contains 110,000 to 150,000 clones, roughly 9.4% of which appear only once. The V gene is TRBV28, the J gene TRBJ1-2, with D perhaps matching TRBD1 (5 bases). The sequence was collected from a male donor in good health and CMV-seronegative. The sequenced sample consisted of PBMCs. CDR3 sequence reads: CASSLTESNYGYTF. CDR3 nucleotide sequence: TGTGCCAGCAGTTTGACAGAGAGTAACTATGGCTACACCTTC.